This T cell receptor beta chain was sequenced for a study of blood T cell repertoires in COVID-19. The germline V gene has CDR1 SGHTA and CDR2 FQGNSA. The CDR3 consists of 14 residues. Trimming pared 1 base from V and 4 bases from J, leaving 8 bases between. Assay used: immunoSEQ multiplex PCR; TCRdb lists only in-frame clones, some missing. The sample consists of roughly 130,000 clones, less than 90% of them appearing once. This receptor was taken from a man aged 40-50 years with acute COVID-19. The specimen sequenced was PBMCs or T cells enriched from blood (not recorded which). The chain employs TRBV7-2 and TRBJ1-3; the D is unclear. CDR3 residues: CASSLVRRGNTIYF. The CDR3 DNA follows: TGTGCCAGCAGCTTAGTGCGGAGGGGAAACACCATATATTTT.